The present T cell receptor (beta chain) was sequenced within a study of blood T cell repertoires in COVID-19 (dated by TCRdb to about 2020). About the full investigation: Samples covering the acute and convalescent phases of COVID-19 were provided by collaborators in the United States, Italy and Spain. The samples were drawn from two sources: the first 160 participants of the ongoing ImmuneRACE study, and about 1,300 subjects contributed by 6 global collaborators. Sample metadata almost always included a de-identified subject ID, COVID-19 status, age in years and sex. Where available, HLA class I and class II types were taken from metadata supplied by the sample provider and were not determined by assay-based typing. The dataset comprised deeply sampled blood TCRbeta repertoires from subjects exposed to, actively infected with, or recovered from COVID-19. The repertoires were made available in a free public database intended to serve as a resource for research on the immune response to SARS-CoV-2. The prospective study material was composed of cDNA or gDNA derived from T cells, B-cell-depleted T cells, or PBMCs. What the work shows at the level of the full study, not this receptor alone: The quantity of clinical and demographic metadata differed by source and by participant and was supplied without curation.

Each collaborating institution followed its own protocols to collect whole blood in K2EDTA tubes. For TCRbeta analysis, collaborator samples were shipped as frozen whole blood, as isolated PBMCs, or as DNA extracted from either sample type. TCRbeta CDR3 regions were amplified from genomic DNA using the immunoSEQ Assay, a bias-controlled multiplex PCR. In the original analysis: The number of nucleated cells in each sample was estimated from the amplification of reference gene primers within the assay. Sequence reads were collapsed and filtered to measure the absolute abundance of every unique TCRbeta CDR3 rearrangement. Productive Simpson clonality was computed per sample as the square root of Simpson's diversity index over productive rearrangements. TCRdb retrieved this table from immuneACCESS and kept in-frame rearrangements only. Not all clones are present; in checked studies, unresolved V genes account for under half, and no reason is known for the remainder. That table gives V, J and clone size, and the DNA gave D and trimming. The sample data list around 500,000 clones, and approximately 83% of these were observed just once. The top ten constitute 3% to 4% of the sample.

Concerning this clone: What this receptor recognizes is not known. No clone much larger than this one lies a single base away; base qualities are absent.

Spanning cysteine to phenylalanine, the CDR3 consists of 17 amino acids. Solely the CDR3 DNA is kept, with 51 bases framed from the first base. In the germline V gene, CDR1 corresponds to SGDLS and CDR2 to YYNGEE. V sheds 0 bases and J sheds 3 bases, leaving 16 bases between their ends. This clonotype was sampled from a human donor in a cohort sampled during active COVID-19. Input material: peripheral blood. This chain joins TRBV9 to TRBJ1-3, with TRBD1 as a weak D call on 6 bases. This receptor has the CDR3 CASSVDRAGVGGNTIYF. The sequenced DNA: TGTGCCAGCAGCGTAGATAGGGCAGGGGTAGGTGGAAACACCATATATTTT.